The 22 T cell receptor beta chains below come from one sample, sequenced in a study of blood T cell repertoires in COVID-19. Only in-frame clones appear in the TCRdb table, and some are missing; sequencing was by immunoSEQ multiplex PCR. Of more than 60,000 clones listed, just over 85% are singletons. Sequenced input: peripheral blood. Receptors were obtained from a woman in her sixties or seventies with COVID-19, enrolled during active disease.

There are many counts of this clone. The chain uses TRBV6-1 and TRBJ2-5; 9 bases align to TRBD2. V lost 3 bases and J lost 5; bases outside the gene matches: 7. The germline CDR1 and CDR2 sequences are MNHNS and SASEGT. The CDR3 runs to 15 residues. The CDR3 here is CASSELAGGQETQYF. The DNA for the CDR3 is TGTGCCAGCAGTGAGCTCGCGGGGGGGCAGGAGACCCAGTACTTC.

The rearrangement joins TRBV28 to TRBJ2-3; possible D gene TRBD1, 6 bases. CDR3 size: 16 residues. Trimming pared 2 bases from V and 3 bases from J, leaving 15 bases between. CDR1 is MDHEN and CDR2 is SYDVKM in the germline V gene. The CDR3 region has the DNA TGTGCCAGCAGTTTACCGGGACAAGTTCTTACAGATACGCAGTATTTT. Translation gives CASSLPGQVLTDTQYF.

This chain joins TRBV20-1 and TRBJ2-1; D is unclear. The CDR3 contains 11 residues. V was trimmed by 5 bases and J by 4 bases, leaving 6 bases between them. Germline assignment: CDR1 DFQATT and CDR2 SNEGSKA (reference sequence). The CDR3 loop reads CSASLYNEQFF. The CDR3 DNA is TGCAGTGCTTCCCTATACAATGAGCAGTTCTTC.

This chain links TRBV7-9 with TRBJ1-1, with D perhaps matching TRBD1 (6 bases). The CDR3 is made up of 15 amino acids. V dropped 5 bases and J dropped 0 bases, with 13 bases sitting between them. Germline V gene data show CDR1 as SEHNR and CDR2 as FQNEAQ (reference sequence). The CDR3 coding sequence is TGTGCCAGCAGCGCACCCCGGGACATGAACACTGAAGCTTTCTTT. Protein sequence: CASSAPRDMNTEAFF.

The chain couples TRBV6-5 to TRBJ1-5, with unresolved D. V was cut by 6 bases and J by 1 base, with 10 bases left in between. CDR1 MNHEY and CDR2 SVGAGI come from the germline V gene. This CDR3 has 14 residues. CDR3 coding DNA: TGTGCCAGCAGGACTCTGGCGAGCAATCAGCCCCAGCATTTT. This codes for CASRTLASNQPQHF.

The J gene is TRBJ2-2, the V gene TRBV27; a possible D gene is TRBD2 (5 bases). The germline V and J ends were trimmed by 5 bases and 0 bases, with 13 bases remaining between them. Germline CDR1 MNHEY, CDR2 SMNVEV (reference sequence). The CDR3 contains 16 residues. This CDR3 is CASSPTGKANTGELFF. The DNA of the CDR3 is TGTGCCAGCAGTCCCACCGGGAAAGCGAACACCGGGGAGCTGTTTTTT.

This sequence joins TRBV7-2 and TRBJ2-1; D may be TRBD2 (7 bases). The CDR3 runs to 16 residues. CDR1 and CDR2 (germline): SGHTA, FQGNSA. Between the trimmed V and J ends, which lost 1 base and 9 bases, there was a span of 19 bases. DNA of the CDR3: TGTGCCAGCAGCTTAGAATGGGGGGGGGCATACTCTGAGCAGTTCTTC. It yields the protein CASSLEWGGAYSEQFF.

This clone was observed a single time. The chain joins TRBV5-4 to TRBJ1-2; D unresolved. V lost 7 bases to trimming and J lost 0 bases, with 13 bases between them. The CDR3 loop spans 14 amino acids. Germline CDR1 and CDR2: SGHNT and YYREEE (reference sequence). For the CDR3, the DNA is TGTGCCAGCGGAGACGGCTGGTCTAACTATGGCTACACCTTC. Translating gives CASGDGWSNYGYTF.

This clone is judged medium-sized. CDR3 DNA: TGTGCCAGCAGCTTAACACTTAGCGGGCTCCAGGGTACGCAGTATTTT. This translates into CASSLTLSGLQGTQYF. V is TRBV7-8 and J is TRBJ2-3; 7 nucleotides match TRBD2. V was clipped by 2 bases and J by 8 bases; unmatched bases: 13. CDR1 SGHVS and CDR2 FQNEAQ come from the germline V gene. This CDR3 comprises 16 residues.

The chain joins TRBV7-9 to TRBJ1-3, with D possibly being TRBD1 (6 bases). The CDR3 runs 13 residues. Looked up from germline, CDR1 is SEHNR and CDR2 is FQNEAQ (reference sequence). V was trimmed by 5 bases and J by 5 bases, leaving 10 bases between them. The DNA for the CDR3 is TGTGCCAGCAGCCGGGACATTCGAAACACCATATATTTT. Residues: CASSRDIRNTIYF.

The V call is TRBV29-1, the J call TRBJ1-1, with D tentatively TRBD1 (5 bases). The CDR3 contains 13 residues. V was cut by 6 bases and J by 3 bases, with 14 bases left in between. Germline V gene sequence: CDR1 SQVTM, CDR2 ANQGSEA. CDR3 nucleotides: TGCAGCGTGGCCGGGGGTCTTGACACTGAAGCTTTCTTT. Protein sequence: CSVAGGLDTEAFF.

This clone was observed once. The CDR3 nucleotides are TGTGCCAGCAGCCCCCCATTTGGCAATACAGATACGCAGTATTTT. As protein: CASSPPFGNTDTQYF. V gene TRBV7-2 combines with J gene TRBJ2-3; D is uncertain. Germline V CDR1 and CDR2: SGHTA, FQGNSA. The CDR3 length is 15 residues. With 5 bases removed from V and 3 bases from J, the gap between germline ends came to 15 bases.

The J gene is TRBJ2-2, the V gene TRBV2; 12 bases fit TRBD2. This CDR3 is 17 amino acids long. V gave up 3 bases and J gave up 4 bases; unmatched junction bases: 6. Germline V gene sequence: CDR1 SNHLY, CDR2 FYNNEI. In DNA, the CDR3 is TGTGCCAGCAGTGAGGCTAGCGGGAGGGCGGTCACCGGGGAGCTGTTTTTT. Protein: CASSEASGRAVTGELFF.

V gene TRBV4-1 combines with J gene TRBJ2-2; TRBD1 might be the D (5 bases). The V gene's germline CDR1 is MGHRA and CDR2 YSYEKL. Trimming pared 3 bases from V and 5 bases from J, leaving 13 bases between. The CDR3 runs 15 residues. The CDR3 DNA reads TGCGCCAGCAGCCAGGACCCAGGGCCAACCGGGGAGCTGTTTTTT. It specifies CASSQDPGPTGELFF.

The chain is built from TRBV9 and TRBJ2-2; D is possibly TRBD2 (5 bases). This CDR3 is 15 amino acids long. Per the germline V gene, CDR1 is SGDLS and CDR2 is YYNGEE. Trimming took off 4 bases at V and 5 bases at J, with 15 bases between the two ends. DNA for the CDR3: TGTGCCAGCAGCCTCAGAGAGGGCGGGACCGGGGAGCTGTTTTTT. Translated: CASSLREGGTGELFF.

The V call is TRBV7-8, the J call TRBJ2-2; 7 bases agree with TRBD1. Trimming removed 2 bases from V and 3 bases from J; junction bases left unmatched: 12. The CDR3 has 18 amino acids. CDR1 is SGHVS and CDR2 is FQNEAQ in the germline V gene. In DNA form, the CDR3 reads TGTGCCAGCAGCTTATGGTCGATGTCACAGGGGTACACCGGGGAGCTGTTTTTT. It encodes CASSLWSMSQGYTGELFF.

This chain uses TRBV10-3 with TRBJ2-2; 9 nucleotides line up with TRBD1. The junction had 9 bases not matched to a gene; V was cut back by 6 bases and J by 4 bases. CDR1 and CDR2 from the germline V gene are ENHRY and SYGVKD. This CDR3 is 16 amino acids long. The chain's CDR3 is CAIRSPGQGPTGELFF. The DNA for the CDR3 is TGTGCCATCAGGTCCCCGGGACAGGGACCCACCGGGGAGCTGTTTTTT.

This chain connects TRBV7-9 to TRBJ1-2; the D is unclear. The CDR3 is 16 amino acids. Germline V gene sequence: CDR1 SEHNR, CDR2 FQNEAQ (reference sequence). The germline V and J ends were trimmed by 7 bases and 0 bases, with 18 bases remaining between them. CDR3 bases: TGTGCCAGCACCCCCCCACCCACAGCCCCTAACTATGGCTACACCTTC. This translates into CASTPPPTAPNYGYTF.

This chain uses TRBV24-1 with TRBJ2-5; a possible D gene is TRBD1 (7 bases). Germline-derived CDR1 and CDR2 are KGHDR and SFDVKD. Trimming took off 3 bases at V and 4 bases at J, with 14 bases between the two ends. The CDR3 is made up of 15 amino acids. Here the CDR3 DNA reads TGTGCCACCAGTGATCATACAGGGGAGGTAGAGACCCAGTACTTC. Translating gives CATSDHTGEVETQYF.

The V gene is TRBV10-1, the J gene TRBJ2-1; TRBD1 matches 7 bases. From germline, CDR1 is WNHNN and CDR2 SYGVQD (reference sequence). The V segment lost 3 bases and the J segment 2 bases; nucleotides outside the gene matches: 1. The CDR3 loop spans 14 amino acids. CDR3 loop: CASSDGTAYNEQFF. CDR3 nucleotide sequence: TGCGCCAGCAGTGATGGGACAGCCTACAATGAGCAGTTCTTC.

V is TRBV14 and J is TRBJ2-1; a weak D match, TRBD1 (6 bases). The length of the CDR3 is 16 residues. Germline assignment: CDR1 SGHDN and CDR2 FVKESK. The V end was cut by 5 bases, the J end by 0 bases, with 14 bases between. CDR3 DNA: TGTGCCAGCAGCTGGTTTACAGGGAGCTCCTACAATGAGCAGTTCTTC. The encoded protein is CASSWFTGSSYNEQFF.

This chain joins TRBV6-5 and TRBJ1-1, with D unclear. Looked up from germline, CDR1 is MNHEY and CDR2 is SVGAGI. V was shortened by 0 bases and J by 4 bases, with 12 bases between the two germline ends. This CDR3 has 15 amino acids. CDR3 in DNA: TGTGCCAGCAGTTACTCTCGGACCGCGGGCACTGAAGCTTTCTTT. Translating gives CASSYSRTAGTEAFF.